The 10 T cell receptor beta chains below were found in one sample sequenced in a study of sequential checkpoint blockade in melanoma. The sample's treatment: randomized to nivolumab then ipilimumab (arm A) or the reverse (arm B). Repertoires were generated with immunoSEQ multiplex PCR, while TCRdb's copy carries only in-frame clones and drops some. The table lists 10,000 to 15,000 clones, approximately 62% of them singletons. This specimen was CD8+ T cells sorted from blood (inferred from file names), taken from a patient given nivolumab and ipilimumab in sequence. The receptors were sampled from a human donor with melanoma.

This chain links TRBV4-2 with TRBJ2-7; TRBD1 matches 9 bases. This CDR3 has 15 residues. The ends lost 4 bases at V and 3 bases at J; junction bases unmatched: 7. CDR1 and CDR2 (germline): LGHNA, YNFKEQ. CDR3 in amino acids: CASSLNRGLDYEQYF. The CDR3 bases are TGTGCCAGCAGCCTGAACAGGGGGCTGGACTACGAGCAGTACTTC.

This chain uses TRBV4-1 with TRBJ2-7; 7 bases match TRBD2. V shed 0 bases and J 0 bases; nucleotides not matched to a gene: 8. Looked up from germline, CDR1 is MGHRA and CDR2 is YSYEKL. CDR3 size: 17 residues. The CDR3 loop reads CASSQDSSGGSSYEQYF. CDR3 coding DNA: TGCGCCAGCAGCCAAGATTCGTCCGGCGGGAGCTCCTACGAGCAGTACTTC.

The chain links TRBV7-8 to TRBJ1-5; 11 bases align to TRBD1. Per germline, CDR1 SGHVS and CDR2 FQNEAQ. V was pared by 5 bases and J by 1 base, with 10 bases of the junction left unmatched. CDR3 length equals 18 residues. The CDR3 reads CASSQGTGGVLSNQPQHF. Here the CDR3 DNA reads TGTGCCAGCAGCCAAGGGACAGGGGGAGTATTAAGCAATCAGCCCCAGCATTTT.

V usage is TRBV28 and J usage is TRBJ2-5; D remains unclear. The germline V gene encodes CDR1 MDHEN and CDR2 SYDVKM. The CDR3 has 13 residues. Trimming shortened V by 3 bases and J by 1 base, and 6 bases separated the two germline ends. Written as DNA, the CDR3 is TGTGCCAGCAGTTTTTTAGTCCAAGAGACCCAGTACTTC. It encodes CASSFLVQETQYF.

The rearrangement uses TRBV28 and TRBJ2-6; 9 bases line up with TRBD1. Germline V gene sequence: CDR1 MDHEN, CDR2 SYDVKM. After removal of 4 bases from V and 0 bases from J, the junction contained 4 bases not matched to a gene. The CDR3 is 17 amino acids. Here the CDR3 DNA reads TGTGCCAGCAGTTCCGGGACAGGGAACTCTGGGGCCAACGTCCTGACTTTC. Protein: CASSSGTGNSGANVLTF.

J is TRBJ1-4 and V is TRBV14; TRBD1 agrees at 9 bases. The CDR3 contains 15 residues. V lost 5 bases to trimming and J lost 2 bases; unmatched junction nucleotides: 3. The V gene's germline CDR1 is SGHDN and CDR2 FVKESK. The DNA of the CDR3 is TGTGCCAGCAGCTTTGGACAGGGGACTAATGAAAAACTGTTTTTT. Amino acids: CASSFGQGTNEKLFF.

V and J are TRBV6-1 and TRBJ2-7, with D possibly TRBD2 on 7 matching bases. Germline values: CDR1 MNHNS, CDR2 SASEGT. Trimming took 4 bases from V and 6 from J, leaving 16 bases between them. The CDR3 runs to 14 residues. CDR3: CASSGAGAAGEQYF. CDR3 bases: TGTGCCAGCAGTGGGGCGGGGGCGGCGGGCGAGCAGTACTTC.

The CDR3, as DNA: TGTGCCAGTAGTATCCACCTCGGACTAGCGGGGTCCTACAATGAGCAGTTCTTC. Protein: CASSIHLGLAGSYNEQFF. This chain joins TRBV19 and TRBJ2-1; 12 nucleotides match TRBD2. There are 18 residues in the CDR3. Germline trimming cut 3 bases from V and 1 base from J; bases unmatched to any gene: 7. Germline V gene lookup returns CDR1 LNHDA and CDR2 SQIVND (reference sequence).

This clone is categorized as medium-sized (0.01 to 0.1%). This chain links TRBV9 with TRBJ2-5; D possibly corresponds to TRBD2 (5 bases). The CDR3 runs to 14 residues. CDR1 and CDR2 from the germline V gene are SGDLS and YYNGEE. Trimming shortened V by 3 bases and J by 5 bases, and 14 bases separated the two germline ends. The DNA for the CDR3 is TGTGCCAGCAGCGATCCGAATAGAGGGGAGACCCAGTACTTC. Its protein product is CASSDPNRGETQYF.

The chain carries TRBV19 and TRBJ2-7; D might be TRBD1 (5 bases). CDR1 is LNHDA and CDR2 is SQIVND in the germline V gene (reference sequence). Trimming took off 5 bases at V and 2 bases at J, with 16 bases between the two ends. The length of the CDR3 is 15 residues. This CDR3 reads CASSGAHSGTYEQYF. CDR3 coding DNA: TGTGCCAGTAGTGGGGCGCACAGTGGTACCTACGAGCAGTACTTC.